This entry lists 17 T cell receptor beta chains sequenced from one sample in a study of CD8 T cells in Susac syndrome. Random hexamers were used to reverse transcribe about 0.5 to 1 ug of RNA. TCRdb re-called the immunoSEQ multiplex PCR reads with MiXCR, one entry per CDR3 protein. The table shows approximately 180,000 distinct CDR3 sequences, with nearly 97% occurring only once. The specimen sequenced was CD4+ T cells from PBMCs. These receptors all come from a human donor with multiple sclerosis.

The chain links TRBV7-2 to TRBJ2-4, with TRBD2 matching 10 bases. The CDR3 sequence is 19 residues long. J was trimmed by 0 bases and V by 5 bases; bases with no gene match: 13. Germline CDR1 reads SGHTA; CDR2 reads FQGNSA. As DNA, the CDR3 is TGTGCCAGCAGCCACCGACGGGCTAGCGGGGGCTTAGCCAAAAACATTCAGTACTTC. Protein: CASSHRRASGGLAKNIQYF.

This clonotype came up once. The chain uses TRBV29-1 and TRBJ1-4; 7 bases are shared with TRBD1. Germline CDR1 reads SQVTM; CDR2 reads ANQGSEA. This CDR3 is built from 13 residues. The J segment lost 5 bases and the V segment lost 1 base, leaving 1 base of the junction unmatched. The DNA for the CDR3 is TGCAGCGTTGAAGGACAGGGAAATGAAAAACTGTTTTTT. Translation: CSVEGQGNEKLFF.

The V gene is TRBV27, the J gene TRBJ1-2; 7 nucleotides line up with TRBD1. The CDR3 runs 14 residues. The germline CDR1 and CDR2 sequences are MNHEY and SMNVEV (reference sequence). The junction had 7 bases not matched to a gene; V was cut back by 4 bases and J by 5 bases. CDR3 sequence (DNA): TGTGCCAGCAGTTCCCTGACAGGGCTGTATGGCTACACCTTC. Amino acids: CASSSLTGLYGYTF.

The V and J genes are TRBV12-3 or TRBV12-4 and TRBJ1-1; 11 nucleotides match TRBD1. After removal of 5 bases from V and 5 bases from J, the junction contained 10 bases not matched to a gene. This CDR3 is 16 amino acids long. Here the CDR3 DNA reads TGTGCCAGCAGTCCGGGACAGGGGGGGGGAACTACTGAAGCTTTCTTT. This codes for CASSPGQGGGTTEAFF.

This chain joins TRBV6-2 or TRBV6-3 and TRBJ1-2, with D possibly TRBD1 on 5 matching bases. V gave up 0 bases and J gave up 1 base, with 12 bases separating them. The germline V gene encodes CDR1 MNHEY and CDR2 SVGEGT. This CDR3 has 16 amino acids. The CDR3 here is CASSYSAGGGNYGYTF. The DNA of the CDR3 is TGTGCCAGCAGTTACTCAGCCGGTGGGGGTAACTATGGCTACACCTTC.

This clonotype was found once. This chain joins TRBV29-1 and TRBJ2-7, with D perhaps TRBD1 (6 bases). V lost 6 bases and J 0 bases, leaving 18 bases between the germline ends. Germline assignment: CDR1 SQVTM and CDR2 ANQGSEA. The CDR3 is 15 amino acids. CDR3 loop: CSVGSTGTSSYEQYF. In nucleotides, the CDR3 is TGCAGCGTGGGGTCGACAGGAACTAGCTCCTACGAGCAGTACTTC.

This chain uses TRBV29-1 with TRBJ1-1, with D possibly TRBD1 on 5 matching bases. Germline CDR1 SQVTM, CDR2 ANQGSEA. This CDR3 region has 12 residues. V gave up 6 bases and J gave up 3 bases, with 11 bases separating them. CDR3 in amino acids: CSVWDGDTEAFF. CDR3 DNA: TGCAGCGTCTGGGACGGGGACACTGAAGCTTTCTTT.

CDR3 loop: CASSPRHTGELFF. In DNA form, the CDR3 reads TGTGCCAGCAGCCCCCGCCACACCGGGGAGCTGTTTTTT. The genes are TRBV7-9 and TRBJ2-2; D is uncertain. V dropped 5 bases and J dropped 3 bases, with 7 bases sitting between them. The germline gives CDR1 SEHNR, CDR2 FQNEAQ (reference sequence). This CDR3 contains 13 residues.

The genes are TRBV4-3 and TRBJ2-2, with TRBD1 identical over 8 bases. With 3 bases clipped from V and 7 bases from J, the junction kept 4 bases outside the gene matches. The CDR3 totals 14 residues. CDR1 is LGHNA, CDR2 YSLEER, per germline. CDR3 amino acids: CASSHGQGGGELFF. As DNA, the CDR3 is TGCGCCAGCAGCCATGGACAGGGTGGCGGGGAGCTGTTTTTT.

This chain uses TRBV20-1 with TRBJ1-4; D perhaps matches TRBD1 (6 bases). The CDR3 has 14 amino acids. V was shortened by 7 bases and J by 2 bases, with 14 bases between the two germline ends. Germline V CDR1 and CDR2: DFQATT, SNEGSKA (reference sequence). The CDR3 loop reads CSVKPGATNEKLFF. CDR3 coding DNA: TGCAGTGTCAAGCCGGGGGCGACTAATGAAAAACTGTTTTTT.

V and J are TRBV29-1 and TRBJ2-4, with TRBD2 as a possible D gene (6 bases). CDR1 and CDR2 (germline): SQVTM, ANQGSEA. Trimming took off 4 bases at V and 8 bases at J, with 12 bases between the two ends. CDR3 size: 12 residues. CDR3 protein: CSVGASDYIQYF. The DNA for the CDR3 is TGCAGCGTTGGTGCTAGCGACTACATTCAGTACTTC.

J is TRBJ1-2 and V is TRBV15; D uncertain. Trimming pared 1 base from V and 0 bases from J, leaving 12 bases between. The germline V gene encodes CDR1 LNHNV and CDR2 YYDKDF (reference sequence). This CDR3 has 16 amino acids. The CDR3 nucleotides read TGTGCCACCAGCAGAGCGGCGGCGGGTGCTAACTATGGCTACACCTTC. As protein: CATSRAAAGANYGYTF. Using reference TRBV15 and TRBJ1-2 for the parts outside the CDR3, the full variable domain is DAMVIQNPRYQVTQFGKPVTLSCSQTLNHNVMYWYQQKSSQAPKLLFHYYDKDFNNEADTPDNFQSRRPNTSFCFLDIRSPGLGDTAMYLCATSRAAAGANYGYTFGSGTRLTVV.

The chain employs TRBV7-2 and TRBJ2-7, with TRBD1 as a possible D gene (5 bases). The germline CDR1 and CDR2 sequences are SGHTA and FQGNSA. V was cut by 6 bases and J by 2 bases, with 14 bases left in between. The CDR3 loop spans 14 amino acids. The CDR3 sequence is CASRHPGKAYEQYF. The CDR3 nucleotides read TGTGCCAGCAGACACCCAGGGAAGGCCTACGAGCAGTACTTC.

The chain is built from TRBV6-6 and TRBJ1-1; no clear D gene. V lost 2 bases, J lost 11 bases, and 12 bases lay in between. Germline loops: CDR1 MNHNY, CDR2 SVGAGI (reference sequence). The CDR3 extends over 12 amino acids. CDR3 sequence: CASSYDGEWAFF. The CDR3 DNA reads TGTGCCAGCAGTTACGATGGAGAATGGGCTTTCTTT.

The chain couples TRBV20-1 to TRBJ2-7, with 9 positions matching TRBD1. Germline CDR1 reads DFQATT; CDR2 reads SNEGSKA (reference sequence). With 4 bases clipped from V and 3 bases from J, the junction kept 7 bases outside the gene matches. This CDR3 has 14 amino acids. CDR3 DNA: TGCAGTGCTACCACCGGGACAGGGTACTACGAGCAGTACTTC. Amino acid sequence: CSATTGTGYYEQYF.

V is TRBV3-1 and J is TRBJ2-1; D gene ambiguous. The germline V gene encodes CDR1 LGHDT and CDR2 YNNKEL (reference sequence). V lost 4 bases and J lost 6, with 10 bases in between. This CDR3 comprises 13 residues. CDR3 bases: TGTGCCAGCAGCCGGGTTGATTCCAATGAGCAGTTCTTC. The encoded protein is CASSRVDSNEQFF.

The chain links TRBV20-1 to TRBJ2-7, with 7 bases that match TRBD1. Unmatched junction bases numbered 11, after V lost 3 bases and J lost 6 bases. Per the germline V gene, CDR1 is DFQATT and CDR2 is SNEGSKA (reference sequence). The CDR3 has 14 residues. The CDR3 spells CSASRGGASPEQYF. CDR3 coding DNA: TGCAGTGCTAGTAGAGGGGGCGCGAGTCCCGAGCAGTACTTC.